These T cell receptor beta chains were read from a single sample in a study of blood T cell repertoires in COVID-19. Produced via immunoSEQ multiplex PCR; TCRdb's table is partial and in-frame only. The sample includes fewer than 300,000 clones, over 75% of them seen just once. Sequenced: PBMCs or T cells enriched from blood (not recorded which). The receptors shown here come from a woman aged 30 to 39 who had recovered from COVID-19. Both conserved end residues are part of each CDR3. The order of the fields is J gene, clone size, V gene, D gene, CDR3 DNA, CDR3 protein. D genes are given only for firm matches. Expanded clones are given a class, and other clones once, few, many or no size at all.

TRBJ2-7	once	TRBV30	TRBD2	TGTGCCTGGGGCGCGGCGGGACTAGCGGGAGGTAGGCAGTACTTC	CAWGAAGLAGGRQYF
TRBJ1-5	NA	TRBV29-1	NA	TGCAGCGTTACGGCCGGGGGGGGCTGGGGTAATCAGCCCCAGCATTTT	CSVTAGGGWGNQPQHF
TRBJ2-2	NA	TRBV10-2	NA	TGCGCCGTACCGGGCAGGGCCGGGGAGCTGTTTTTT	CAVPGRAGELFF
TRBJ1-2	few	TRBV30	NA	NA	CAWSVGQGAINTF
TRBJ2-1	NA	TRBV7-9	NA	TGTGCCAGCAGCTTAGCGTCGGGGTTCAATGAGCAGTTCTTC	CASSLASGFNEQFF
TRBJ2-1	NA	TRBV5-4	NA	TGTGCCAGCAGCTTCCAGGGGGGTGGGGATGAGCAGTTCTTC	CASSFQGGGDEQFF
TRBJ1-1	NA	TRBV18	TRBD1	TGTGCCAGCTCCGCAGGGGGTCCTGAAGCTTTCTTT	CASSAGGPEAFF
TRBJ2-5	few	TRBV6-2/TRBV6-3	NA	TGTGCCAGCAGTTACGGGGGCTCCCAAGAGACCCAGTACTTC	CASSYGGSQETQYF
TRBJ2-7	NA	TRBV6-2/TRBV6-3	NA	TGTGCCAGCAGTCCGAACCAGGACAGCCCCTACGAGCAGTACTTC	CASSPNQDSPYEQYF
TRBJ1-4	once	TRBV11-2	TRBD1	TGTGCCAGCAGCTTCTATACAGGGGCCAATGAAAAACTGTTTTTT	CASSFYTGANEKLFF
TRBJ1-5	NA	TRBV4-1	NA	TGCGCCAGCAGCCAAGATCCGAGCAGCCGGGCCCAGCATTTT	CASSQDPSSRAQHF
TRBJ2-3	NA	TRBV19	TRBD2	TGTGCCAGTAGTCCCTTAGCGGGACGAAACACAGATACGCAGTATTTT	CASSPLAGRNTDTQYF
TRBJ2-2	NA	TRBV28	NA	TGTGCCAGCAGTTTATTGAGTAGGAACACCGGGGAGCTGTTTTTT	CASSLLSRNTGELFF
TRBJ2-1	NA	TRBV5-5	TRBD2	TGTGCCAGCACCGCGGGACTAGCGGGAGGGCCGTTTAATGAGCAGTTCTTC	CASTAGLAGGPFNEQFF
TRBJ1-5	NA	TRBV6-1	NA	TGTGCCAGCAGTGAGCTCAGGGGAAATCAGCCCCAGCATTTT	CASSELRGNQPQHF
TRBJ2-1	NA	TRBV19	TRBD1	TGTGCCAGTAGAGTGGGGGCCTCCACAGGGGAGTCGGACAATGAGCAGTTCTTC	CASRVGASTGESDNEQFF
TRBJ1-5	once	TRBV28	NA	TGTGCCAGCAGGGCCACAAATAGCAATCAGCCCCAGCATTTT	CASRATNSNQPQHF
TRBJ1-6	NA	TRBV7-7	TRBD1	TGTGCTAGCAGCCCCCGCAGCGAGACAGGGAAGCGTTCACCCCTCCACTTT	CASSPRSETGKRSPLHF
TRBJ2-5	once	TRBV7-2	TRBD1	TGTGCCAGCAGCATTCCCCCCAGGGGGCTTCGGTCTGTGGAGACCCAGTACTTC	CASSIPPRGLRSVETQYF
TRBJ2-1	NA	TRBV28	TRBD2	TGTGCCAGCAGTTTACAGCGGGAGGCCTACAATGAGCAGTTCTTC	CASSLQREAYNEQFF
TRBJ1-2	NA	TRBV10-2	TRBD1	TGCGCCAGCAGCGGACAGGGAGAGAACTATGGCTACACCTTC	CASSGQGENYGYTF
TRBJ2-2	NA	TRBV18	TRBD1	TGTGCCAGCTCACCGAGGGACAGGGGGCGAGTCGGGGAGCTGTTTTTT	CASSPRDRGRVGELFF